A selection of T cell receptor beta chains follows, all from one sample in a study of shared clonotypes between healthy human individuals. The data were produced by immunoSEQ multiplex PCR, yet TCRdb's version contains in-frame clones alone and is incomplete. This table holds some 2 million clones, approximately 94% found once. The specimen was naive CD8+ T cells sorted from blood. The receptors derive from a man aged 18 to 30 in good health. Both conserved end residues are part of each CDR3. The order of the fields is J gene, D gene, V gene, clone size, CDR3 DNA, CDR3 protein. A D gene is named only where the DNA matches it firmly. The size entry is marked missing in some rows and otherwise reads once, few, many or a size class.

j_call: TRBJ1-2
d_call: -
v_call: TRBV4-1
clone_size: -
cdr3_nt: TGCGCCAGCAGCCAGGCCCTCTCGGCTAACTATGGCTACACCTTC
cdr3_aa: CASSQALSANYGYTF

j_call: TRBJ2-7
d_call: TRBD2
v_call: TRBV13
clone_size: -
cdr3_nt: TGTGCCAGCAGCTTAGGAGGAAGCGGGAGTTACGAGCAGTACTTC
cdr3_aa: CASSLGGSGSYEQYF

j_call: TRBJ2-7
d_call: TRBD2
v_call: TRBV7-8
clone_size: -
cdr3_nt: TGTGCCAGCAGCTTAGTTGGCGGGAGGTTGGGCTACGAGCAGTACTTC
cdr3_aa: CASSLVGGRLGYEQYF

j_call: TRBJ1-3
d_call: TRBD1
v_call: TRBV30
clone_size: -
cdr3_nt: TGTGCCGCTCCCGGGACAGGGGGAAACACCATATATTTT
cdr3_aa: CAAPGTGGNTIYF

j_call: TRBJ2-7
d_call: -
v_call: TRBV5-1
clone_size: -
cdr3_nt: TGCGCCAGCAGCACAGGATCCTTTTACGAGCAGTACTTC
cdr3_aa: CASSTGSFYEQYF

j_call: TRBJ2-3
d_call: -
v_call: TRBV6-4
clone_size: -
cdr3_nt: TGTGCCAGCAGTGCGCAGGCCACAATCTACCCAGATACGCAGTATTTT
cdr3_aa: CASSAQATIYPDTQYF

j_call: TRBJ1-1
d_call: TRBD1
v_call: TRBV9
clone_size: -
cdr3_nt: TGTGCCAGCAGCGTAGGTATAACAGGGGGTCTTGAAGCTTTCTTT
cdr3_aa: CASSVGITGGLEAFF

j_call: TRBJ2-5
d_call: -
v_call: TRBV5-6
clone_size: -
cdr3_nt: TGTGCCAGCAGCTTGGATCCGGAAGAGACCCAGTACTTC
cdr3_aa: CASSLDPEETQYF

j_call: TRBJ2-5
d_call: -
v_call: TRBV11-2
clone_size: -
cdr3_nt: TGTGCCAGCAGCTTATTAAGGGTCCAGGGTCAAGAGACCCAGTACTTC
cdr3_aa: CASSLLRVQGQETQYF

j_call: TRBJ1-2
d_call: -
v_call: TRBV19
clone_size: -
cdr3_nt: TGTGCCAGTAGTATAGATTTGGAGACGGCTCAGGTGGGGGGCTACACCTTC
cdr3_aa: CASSIDLETAQVGGYTF

j_call: TRBJ1-6
d_call: -
v_call: TRBV4-1
clone_size: once
cdr3_nt: TGCGCCAGCAGCCAAGAATCTGGACGTGATTCACCCCTCCACTTT
cdr3_aa: CASSQESGRDSPLHF

j_call: TRBJ2-3
d_call: -
v_call: TRBV4-3
clone_size: -
cdr3_nt: TGCGCCAGCAGCCAAGGGGCAGGGTGGGCTAGCACAGATACGCAGTATTTT
cdr3_aa: CASSQGAGWASTDTQYF

j_call: TRBJ2-7
d_call: TRBD1
v_call: TRBV10-3
clone_size: -
cdr3_nt: TGTGCCATCAGTGAGCGGGGACAGGGAGGTGATGAGCAGTACTTC
cdr3_aa: CAISERGQGGDEQYF

j_call: TRBJ2-3
d_call: -
v_call: TRBV6-5
clone_size: -
cdr3_nt: TGTGCCAGCAGTTACTCTGGAGGGTGGGCAGATACGCAGTATTTT
cdr3_aa: CASSYSGGWADTQYF

j_call: TRBJ2-2
d_call: -
v_call: TRBV9
clone_size: -
cdr3_nt: TGTGCCAGCAGCGTAGATATTGGGGTTTGGAACACCGGGGAGCTGTTTTTT
cdr3_aa: CASSVDIGVWNTGELFF

j_call: TRBJ2-7
d_call: -
v_call: TRBV4-1
clone_size: -
cdr3_nt: TGCGCCAGCAGCGACGAGGGCGGGGAGCCCGACGAGCAGTACTTC
cdr3_aa: CASSDEGGEPDEQYF

j_call: TRBJ2-2
d_call: -
v_call: TRBV4-3
clone_size: -
cdr3_nt: TGCGCCAGCAGCCACCTAATAGACACAGCCGGGGAGCTGTTTTTT
cdr3_aa: CASSHLIDTAGELFF

j_call: TRBJ1-5
d_call: TRBD1
v_call: TRBV25-1
clone_size: -
cdr3_nt: TGTGCCAGCAGTGATACCTTAACAGGGGGCCTTCAGCCCCAGCATTTT
cdr3_aa: CASSDTLTGGLQPQHF

j_call: TRBJ1-6
d_call: -
v_call: TRBV4-1
clone_size: -
cdr3_nt: TGCGCCAGCAGCCAAGTTCTACAGTATCTACCCCTCCACTTT
cdr3_aa: CASSQVLQYLPLHF

j_call: TRBJ1-1
d_call: -
v_call: TRBV7-9
clone_size: -
cdr3_nt: TGTGCCAGCAGCTTAGTTTTACCAGGGGCTGAAGCTTTCTTT
cdr3_aa: CASSLVLPGAEAFF

j_call: TRBJ2-7
d_call: -
v_call: TRBV27
clone_size: -
cdr3_nt: TGTGCCAGCAGTTTATTCTCCGACGGTCCTAGCTCCTACGAGCAGTACTTC
cdr3_aa: CASSLFSDGPSSYEQYF

j_call: TRBJ1-2
d_call: -
v_call: TRBV5-1
clone_size: once
cdr3_nt: TGCGCCAGCAGCCTGTCCGGGACCCTGGGCTATGGCTACACCTTC
cdr3_aa: CASSLSGTLGYGYTF